This T cell receptor (beta chain) emerged from a study of STAT5B mutations in CD4+ large granular lymphocyte leukemia. Study-wide findings and caveats: Patient CD4-sorted repertoires stayed more clonal than healthy ones after leukemic-clone removal. Top patient clones used TRBV06 genes more often: 8/27 versus 2/35 in controls.

As to this clone: Its specificity is unknown.

The length of the CDR3 is 14 residues. The ends were cut back, 4 bases at V and 2 bases at J, with 12 bases in the middle. CDR1 and CDR2 from the germline V gene are MNHEY and SMNVEV (reference sequence). TCRdb's copy holds only in-frame clones and misses some; the assay was immunoSEQ multiplex PCR. The data contain 35,000 or so clones, about 90% of them singletons. The sequence was obtained from a human donor in good health. V usage is TRBV27 and J usage is TRBJ2-7; D is perhaps TRBD1 (6 bases). The sequenced sample consisted of CD4+ T cells from blood buffy coats. CDR3 in DNA: TGTGCCAGCAGTTCCGGACAGCCTCCCTACGAGCAGTACTTC. It translates to CASSSGQPPYEQYF.